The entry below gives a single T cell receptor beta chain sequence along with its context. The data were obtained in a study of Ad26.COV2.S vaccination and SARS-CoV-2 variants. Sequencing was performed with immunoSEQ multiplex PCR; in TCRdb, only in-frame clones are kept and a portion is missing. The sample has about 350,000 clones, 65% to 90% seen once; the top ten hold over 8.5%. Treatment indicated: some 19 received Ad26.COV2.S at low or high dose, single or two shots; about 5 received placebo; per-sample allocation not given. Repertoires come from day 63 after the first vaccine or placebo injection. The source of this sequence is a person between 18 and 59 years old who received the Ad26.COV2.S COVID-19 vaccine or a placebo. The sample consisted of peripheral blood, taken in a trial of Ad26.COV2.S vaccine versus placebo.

CDR3 nucleotides: TGCGCCAGCAGCCAAGCTTTCGGGTCCTACAATGAGCAGTTCTTC. Its protein product is CASSQAFGSYNEQFF. This chain joins TRBV4-3 and TRBJ2-1, with unresolved D. This CDR3 is built from 15 residues. V lost 1 base and J 1 base, leaving 8 bases between the germline ends. Germline-derived CDR1 and CDR2 are LGHNA and YSLEER.